Sequencing of this T cell receptor (beta chain) was carried out in a study of vaccination and CD4 T cells after COVID-19 (dated by TCRdb to between 2021 and 2024). About the full investigation: SARS-CoV-2 positivity had been established in the convalescent patients by nasal swab PCR, and mild disease was recorded in about 9 of these patients and severe disease in one. Each participant got two doses of either the Pfizer-BioNTech BNT162b2 vaccine (n=8) or the Moderna mRNA-1273 vaccine (n=2). Six males and four females were included in the convalescent cohort, with two Hispanic individuals, seven Caucasians, two Asians and one multiracial person represented. Post-vaccine blood samples were obtained a median of approximately 70 days after the second vaccine dose, with a range of about 14 to 250 days. In about 11 COVID-19 convalescent patients and a handful of infection-naive healthy vaccine recipients, the spike-specific CD4+ TCR repertoire before mRNA vaccination was compared with the repertoire after mRNA vaccination. Post-COVID blood samples were collected from convalescent patients a median of around 100 days after diagnosis, with a range of about 35 to 161 days. In control cultures, a CEFX viral epitope pool was used as positive control, an HIV-1 Nef peptide pool was used as negative control, or no peptide was added. The cultures were stimulated with overlapping spike peptide pools from SARS-CoV-2 and from the common cold coronaviruses HCoV-NL63, HCoV-OC43 and HCoV-229E.

The germline V gene yields SGHRS for CDR1 and YFSETQ for CDR2. Trimming takes 4 bases from V and 7 bases from J, and the germline ends sit 15 bases apart. CDR3 length: 15 amino acids, cysteine to phenylalanine. Left in the record is the CDR3 DNA by itself, 45 bases read in frame from the first base. In regard to this clonotype: Its antigen remains unidentified. Per-nucleotide qualities are absent, and no much larger clonotype sits a single base away.

Per the publication, the treatment or condition label means: roughly 10-day PBMC culture with coronavirus spike peptide pools or control peptides (ViraFEST assay). The ViraFEST assay, used in the study, expanded antigen-specific T cells with peptide pools and then identified the expanded clonotypes through TCR sequencing. Positive SARS-CoV-2 PCR tests in the convalescent patients dated from March to December 2020, before Alpha, Beta and Delta variants emerged in the United States. Each well held roughly 2.2 million PBMCs cultured in IMDM containing roughly 5% human AB serum and approximately 9.8 IU/ml IL-2, with 7.5 to 10 ug/ml peptide pools added. On days 3 and 7, half of the culture medium was replaced with fresh IL-2-containing medium. After 10 days of culture, CD4+ T cells were isolated by negative selection using the EasySep CD4+ T cell isolation kit. Ficoll-Paque Plus gradient centrifugation was used to isolate PBMCs from whole blood, and the isolated PBMCs were then either used fresh or cryopreserved at -140C. In general, triplicate wells were set up for every culture condition.

The method was PCR. DNA from cultured CD4+ T cells was subjected to TCR sequencing with the Oncomine TCR Beta short-read assay at the Johns Hopkins FTIC core. The QIAamp micro DNA kit was used to extract genomic DNA from the cultured CD4+ T cells. Oncomine TCR Beta libraries from cultured CD4+ T cells were pooled with unique dual indexes and sequenced on an Illumina iSeq 100. The study's processing was this. Non-productive sequences were removed, and CDR3s that did not start with C, did not end with F or W, or were shorter than 7 amino acids were discarded. The MANAFEST web application identified antigen-specific clonotypes by comparing peptide-stimulated wells against reference wells and other culture wells. An FDR below 0.05, an odds ratio above 5, and a productive frequency above 0.1% in at least two of three replicate wells were required for clones to be considered positive. Clonotypes that were significantly expanded in both SARS-CoV-2 spike wells and at least one common cold coronavirus spike condition were defined as cross-reactive. Levenshtein distances (stringdist) and unrooted phylogenetic trees (ape) in R version 3.6.1 were used to assess CDR3 homology. The public reads were reprocessed in TCRdb via fastp at Q25 and MiXCR, keeping in-frame beta chains. CDR3 protein duplicates are merged, each entry listing the most common genes and DNA. These V and J calls are TCRdb output, not the study's own analysis. The sample table holds under 15,000 distinct CDR3 sequences, of which 60% were seen once. The ten most abundant clones make up 20% to 25% of the sample.

Points the paper makes about the study in general: Only a relatively small number of convalescent patients were included in the study, and early timepoints following natural infection were not analyzed. Among the post-vaccine SARS-CoV-2-reactive clones in convalescent patients, a median around 90% showed up only after vaccination, which suggests vaccine-specific priming. Of the vaccine-specific clones in convalescent patients, 304 of 307, or nearly all, reacted only to SARS-CoV-2 spike and did not cross-react with common cold coronaviruses. The median number of SARS-CoV-2-reactive clonotypes rose from under 25 after infection to 30 to 45 after vaccination, but the change was not significant.

The sequence was collected from a human donor who had recovered from COVID-19. Sample: CD4+ T cells from blood, cultured in vitro. The V and J segments used are TRBV5-1 and TRBJ1-6, with TRBD1 tentatively as D gene (5 bases match). The encoded CDR3 is CASSQRDLRNSPLHF. In nucleotides, the sequence is TGCGCCAGCAGCCAAAGGGACCTTCGAAATTCACCCCTCCACTTT.